This section outlines one T cell receptor (beta chain) sequence together with its context. Its antigen remains unidentified. There are no base qualities to consult, and no much larger clone falls within one base. At the time samples were collected, the patients were not on therapy, although their prior treatments varied from chemotherapy, radiotherapy, surgery and immunotherapy to none at all. After thawing, cells were enriched for T lymphocytes using a negative-selection kit, and EpCAM beads were added for tumor-infiltrating lymphocytes. Memory CD8 T cells were sorted using a CD8+CD4-CD45RA- gate, without regard to whether the cells expressed CCR7. Peripheral blood mononuclear cells were isolated by Ficoll-Paque PLUS gradient and cryopreserved before analysis. Populations were sorted on a FACSAria II to about 99% purity, and cell pellets were frozen without culture for TCR sequencing. The data derive from a study of CD39 and CD103 CD8 tumor-infiltrating T cells (dated by TCRdb to 2017 to 2018). Regarding the research as a whole: Repertoire comparisons were shown for an HPV-positive HNSCC, an HPV-negative HNSCC, an ovarian cancer and a melanoma patient. Deep sequencing of TCRbeta CDR3 was used to compare the repertoires of CD8 TIL subsets, defined by CD103 and CD39, against those of peripheral memory CD8 T cells.

On the study overall, not on this receptor specifically: DP TIL clonotypes were rarely detected in blood or uninvolved lymph node, whereas DN TIL clonotypes were found to largely overlap with peripheral memory CD8 repertoires. DP CD8 TILs appeared more oligoclonal than DN and SP CD8 TILs and blood memory CD8 T cells, with top 30 clonotypes covering roughly 55-90%.

A distance of 7 bases separates the germline ends of V and J, which lose 1 base and 1 base respectively. CDR1 MNHEY and CDR2 SMNVEV are derived from the germline V gene (reference sequence). From its cysteine to its phenylalanine, the CDR3 spans 14 amino acids. Of the read, only the CDR3 DNA is kept; its 42 bases are in frame from base 1. From roughly 10,000 to 100,000 sorted cells per subset, genomic DNA was extracted using the DNeasy Blood and Tissue Kit. The immunoSEQ service sequenced and mapped the TCRbeta V-J or V-D-J regions, with each sample reaching coverage above 9.5x. Per the original workflow: The analysis included only productive rearrangements exported from the immunoSEQ Analyzer platform, and clonality was assessed using the 500 most abundant clones. The Morisita-Horn similarity index and the Jaccard index were used to quantify repertoire overlap between populations. In about 6 cancer patients, Morisita-Horn similarity was measured between the TCR repertoires of CD8 T-cell subsets. The table was pulled from immuneACCESS by TCRdb, which kept in-frame rearrangements only. Such tables lose some clones; where checked, under half of the loss comes from unresolved V genes, and the rest has no known cause. The DNA gave D and trimming, while V, J and clone size come from that table. Present in this sample are approximately 17,000 clones, 75% to 95% of which were seen just once. More than 3.5% of the sample is in the top ten clones.

The sequence is built from TRBV27 and TRBJ2-5; the D match is possibly TRBD1 or TRBD2, with 6 bases aligned in each. Sequencing was performed on CD8+ T cells sorted from blood. Per the publication, the cell subset or site label means: total memory CD8 T cells (CD45RA-CCR7+/-) from blood or uninvolved lymph node. The sequence came from a human donor with head and neck squamous cell carcinoma. CDR3 sequence: CASSLWGAQETQYF. The bases read TGTGCCAGCAGTTTATGGGGGGCCCAAGAGACCCAGTACTTC.